This TCR beta chain is drawn from a study of cytomegalovirus exposure and HLA in healthy donors. Overall study results and limits: TCR beta chains associated with HLA were, in a later analysis, more clonally expanded than equally common others. Across HLA loci, a later analysis found differing TCR association rates, with DRB1 most and HLA-C fewest. Reportedly, HLA-A and HLA-B alleles of most subjects were accurately predicted from TCR beta. As confirmed in vitro, three CMV-associated chains were specific for CMV antigens.

Primers for the PCR totalled 60 Vbeta and 13 Jbeta. Method: immunoSEQ multiplex PCR; TCRdb's copy keeps in-frame clones and lacks some. The table lists approximately 190,000 clones, about two thirds of them singletons, with around 2.6% in the top ten. As concerns this clone: Its antigen is unknown.

The CDR3 loop spans 14 amino acids. Germline V CDR1 and CDR2: SGHRS, YFSETQ. Trimming took 0 bases from V and 7 from J, leaving 11 bases between them. The chain joins TRBV5-1 to TRBJ1-5; TRBD1 might be the D (6 bases). What was sequenced was PBMCs. The TCR originated in a man in his forties in good health and CMV-seropositive. DNA for the CDR3: TGCGCCAGCAGCTTGGATGGGGGCGAACAGCCCCAGCATTTT. Translating it yields CASSLDGGEQPQHF.